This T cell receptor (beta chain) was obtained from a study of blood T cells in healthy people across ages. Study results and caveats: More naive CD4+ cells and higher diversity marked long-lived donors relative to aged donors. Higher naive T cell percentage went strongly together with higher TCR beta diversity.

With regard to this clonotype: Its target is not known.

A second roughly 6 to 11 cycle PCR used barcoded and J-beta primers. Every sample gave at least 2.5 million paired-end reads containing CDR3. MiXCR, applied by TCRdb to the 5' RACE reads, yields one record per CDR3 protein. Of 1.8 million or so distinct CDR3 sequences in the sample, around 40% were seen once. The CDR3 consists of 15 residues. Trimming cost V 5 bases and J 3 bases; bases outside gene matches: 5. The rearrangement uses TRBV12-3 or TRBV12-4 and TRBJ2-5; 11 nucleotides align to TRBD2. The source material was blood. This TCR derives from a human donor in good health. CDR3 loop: CASSLPGLAEETQYF. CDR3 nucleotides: TGTGCCAGCAGTCTTCCGGGACTAGCGGAAGAGACCCAGTACTTC.